These 20 T cell receptor beta chains were sequenced from one sample in a study of T cell responses to AZD1222 COVID-19 vaccine. The method was immunoSEQ multiplex PCR; TCRdb's version includes in-frame clones alone and lacks a portion of them. The sample contains 120,000 or so clones, around nine tenths of which appear only once. This specimen was peripheral blood, taken on day 0 of MenACWY control vaccination. The receptors come from an adult in good health.

This clone has more than one count but fewer than ten. The gene calls are TRBV6-4 and TRBJ2-3, with D possibly TRBD1 on 6 matching bases. The V end was cut by 5 bases, the J end by 0 bases, with 6 bases between. Looked up from germline, CDR1 is MRHNA and CDR2 is SNTAGT. This CDR3 has 13 amino acids. The CDR3 nucleotides read TGTGCCAGCAGTACAGGGAGCACAGATACGCAGTATTTT. Its protein is CASSTGSTDTQYF.

The gene calls are TRBV4-3 and TRBJ2-6, with D perhaps matching TRBD1 or TRBD2 (5 bases each). This CDR3 is built from 16 residues. CDR1 is LGHNA, CDR2 YSLEER, per germline. Trimming took off 0 bases at V and 4 bases at J, with 10 bases between the two ends. Written as DNA, the CDR3 is TGCGCCAGCAGCCAAGATTCGGGGCCAGGGGCCAACGTCCTGACTTTC. Its protein is CASSQDSGPGANVLTF.

This clone was counted once. The genes are TRBV29-1 and TRBJ2-3; D uncertain. Germline-derived CDR1 and CDR2 are SQVTM and ANQGSEA. The CDR3 spans 11 residues. V was cut by 7 bases and J by 6 bases, with 11 bases left in between. CDR3 in DNA: TGCAGCGCCGGCGCCGGGGATACGCAGTATTTT. The encoded protein is CSAGAGDTQYF.

The chain links TRBV5-1 to TRBJ2-2; 8 bases fit TRBD1. With V trimmed by 4 bases and J by 8 bases, 19 bases remained unmatched. The CDR3 totals 18 residues. The V gene's germline CDR1 is SGHRS and CDR2 YFSETQ. CDR3: CASSLNTGQGPNRGELFF. In DNA, the CDR3 is TGCGCCAGCAGCCTAAATACCGGACAGGGCCCAAATCGAGGGGAGCTGTTTTTT.

V and J are TRBV5-4 and TRBJ2-5; 12 nucleotides align to TRBD2. This CDR3 region has 16 residues. Losses at the gene ends were 3 bases for V and 4 bases for J; bases not matched to a gene: 7. Germline V CDR1 and CDR2: SGHNT, YYREEE (reference sequence). CDR3 nucleotide sequence: TGTGCCAGCAGCTCGCCTAGCGGGAGGGCCCGAGAGACCCAGTACTTC. Protein product: CASSSPSGRARETQYF.

The chain carries TRBV30 and TRBJ1-1; D not certain. Per germline, CDR1 GTSNPN and CDR2 SVGIG (reference sequence). The CDR3 has 11 amino acids. The V end was cut by 3 bases, the J end by 2 bases, with 4 bases between. The chain's CDR3 is CAWRFNTEAFF. Here the CDR3 DNA reads TGTGCCTGGAGGTTTAACACTGAAGCTTTCTTT.

This chain joins TRBV7-8 and TRBJ1-5; D not certain. This CDR3 comprises 13 residues. V was clipped by 7 bases and J by 9 bases, with 16 bases between them. Germline V CDR1 and CDR2: SGHVS, FQNEAQ. DNA of the CDR3: TGTGCCAGCACCTTGGCGGTGCACGGGCCCCAGCATTTT. Encoded protein: CASTLAVHGPQHF. The full variable domain, in which reference TRBV7-8 and TRBJ1-5 provide the parts outside the CDR3, is GAGVSQSPRYKVAKRGQDVALRCDPISGHVSLFWYQQALGQGPEFLTYFQNEAQLDKSGLPSDRFFAERPEGSVSTLKIQRTQQEDSAVYLCASTLAVHGPQHFGDGTRLSIL.

V is TRBV11-2 and J is TRBJ1-1; 7 bases match TRBD1. J lost 4 bases, V lost 4 bases, and 9 bases had no gene match. The germline CDR1 and CDR2 sequences are SGHAT and FQNNGV. The CDR3 has 15 amino acids. This chain's CDR3 is CASSSNRGIGTEAFF. CDR3 nucleotide sequence: TGTGCCAGCAGCTCAAACAGGGGAATCGGCACTGAAGCTTTCTTT. The full variable domain, rest sourced from reference TRBV11-2 and TRBJ1-1, is EAGVAQSPRYKIIEKRQSVAFWCNPISGHATLYWYQQILGQGPKLLIQFQNNGVVDDSQLPKDRFSAERLKGVDSTLKIQPAKLEDSAVYLCASSSNRGIGTEAFFGQGTRLTVV.

This clone came up a few times. V and J are TRBV9 and TRBJ2-1; the match to TRBD2 covers 8 bases. J gave up 6 bases and V 0 bases, and 2 bases lay outside the gene matches. CDR1 and CDR2 (germline): SGDLS, YYNGEE. CDR3 length: 14 amino acids. In DNA, the CDR3 is TGTGCCAGCAGCGTAGGAACTAGCGGCAATGAGCAGTTCTTC. Translating it yields CASSVGTSGNEQFF.

The V call is TRBV29-1, the J call TRBJ2-2; D call uncertain. This CDR3 is 14 amino acids long. Per the germline V gene, CDR1 is SQVTM and CDR2 is ANQGSEA. V was cut by 4 bases and J by 6 bases, with 15 bases left in between. The CDR3 DNA reads as TGCAGCGTTGCGGGTCTTATGGGCCCCGGGGAGCTGTTTTTT. Its translation is CSVAGLMGPGELFF.

The V gene is TRBV7-9, the J gene TRBJ1-2; 9 bases agree with TRBD1. Unmatched junction bases numbered 10, after V lost 0 bases and J lost 5 bases. The CDR3 is 17 amino acids. The germline gives CDR1 SEHNR, CDR2 FQNEAQ (reference sequence). For the CDR3, the DNA is TGTGCCAGCAGCTTAGCGGGGTCGGGACAGGGAAATTATGGCTACACCTTC. It codes for CASSLAGSGQGNYGYTF. Full variable domain (outside the CDR3, taken from reference TRBV7-9 and TRBJ1-2): DTGVSQNPRHKITKRGQNVTFRCDPISEHNRLYWYRQTLGQGPEFLTYFQNEAQLEKSRLLSDRFSAERPKGSFSTLEIQRTEQGDSAMYLCASSLAGSGQGNYGYTFGSGTRLTVV.

In this sample, this clone turned up a few times. The chain combines TRBV24-1 with TRBJ1-1; TRBD1 aligns across 8 bases. V dropped 0 bases and J dropped 4; count of bases not matched to a gene: 6. Germline V lookup: CDR1 KGHDR, CDR2 SFDVKD. The CDR3 loop spans 16 amino acids. The CDR3: CATSDLWTGMGTEAFF. The CDR3 DNA reads as TGTGCCACCAGTGATTTGTGGACAGGGATGGGCACTGAAGCTTTCTTT.

The chain has TRBV9 and TRBJ2-3, with 8 bases lining up with TRBD2. J was trimmed by 2 bases and V by 0 bases; bases with no gene match: 5. Germline assignment: CDR1 SGDLS and CDR2 YYNGEE. This CDR3 contains 16 residues. This chain's CDR3 is CASSVDPGGITDTQYF. The CDR3 region has the DNA TGTGCCAGCAGCGTAGATCCGGGAGGGATCACAGATACGCAGTATTTT.

This chain connects TRBV7-8 to TRBJ1-4, with unresolved D. Germline V CDR1 and CDR2: SGHVS, FQNEAQ. The CDR3 is 17 amino acids. Between the trimmed V and J ends, which lost 5 bases and 8 bases, there was a span of 24 bases. The DNA for the CDR3 is TGTGCCAGCAGCCCTATCCCCCACAGCTCACCTGGGGAAAAACTGTTTTTT. This gives the protein CASSPIPHSSPGEKLFF.

The chain recombines TRBV6-5 with TRBJ1-5; 10 bases line up with TRBD1. V shed 4 bases, J shed 7 bases, and the junction held 7 bases outside the gene matches. Germline V gives CDR1 MNHEY, CDR2 SVGAGI. The CDR3 runs to 15 residues. The CDR3 loop is CASSSGQGDWQPQHF. The CDR3 DNA sequence: TGTGCCAGCAGTTCAGGACAGGGGGATTGGCAGCCCCAGCATTTT.

The chain recombines TRBV11-2 with TRBJ1-1; 7 bases are a match to TRBD1. This CDR3 has 12 amino acids. CDR1 SGHAT and CDR2 FQNNGV come from the germline V gene. V shed 11 bases, J shed 5 bases, and the junction held 8 bases outside the gene matches. The CDR3 protein is CAVLQGRTEAFF. The DNA for the CDR3 is TGTGCCGTCTTACAGGGGCGAACTGAAGCTTTCTTT.

The gene calls are TRBV4-3 and TRBJ2-2; TRBD2 agrees at 7 bases. After removal of 0 bases from V and 4 bases from J, the junction contained 2 bases not matched to a gene. The CDR3 extends over 15 amino acids. Germline V gene data show CDR1 as LGHNA and CDR2 as YSLEER. CDR3 residues: CASSQDPSGTGELFF. The CDR3 DNA reads as TGCGCCAGCAGCCAAGATCCTAGCGGCACCGGGGAGCTGTTTTTT.

In the case of this clone: This sample also contains other DNA sequences that code for the same CDR3. The chain joins TRBV27 to TRBJ2-3; TRBD2 might be the D (5 bases). The V end lost 8 bases, the J end lost 0 bases, and 6 bases lay between the germline ends. In germline, CDR1 is MNHEY, CDR2 SMNVEV (reference sequence). CDR3 size: 12 residues. The CDR3 protein is CASRTSTDTQYF. The CDR3 nucleotides are TGTGCCAGCCGGACTAGCACAGATACGCAGTATTTT.

This sequence joins TRBV29-1 and TRBJ1-4; D gene ambiguous. Germline V gives CDR1 SQVTM, CDR2 ANQGSEA. Trimming stripped 7 bases from V and 5 bases from J, with 8 bases between. The CDR3 runs to 11 residues. The CDR3 coding sequence is TGCAGCGCCGAGGCGAATGAAAAACTGTTTTTT. Protein: CSAEANEKLFF.

The CDR3 here is CASSLFGDMNTEAFF. CDR3 bases: TGTGCCAGCAGCCTCTTTGGAGACATGAACACTGAAGCTTTCTTT. The chain carries TRBV11-2 and TRBJ1-1, with D unresolved. CDR3 size: 15 residues. V was clipped by 5 bases and J by 0 bases, with 13 bases between them. The germline gives CDR1 SGHAT, CDR2 FQNNGV.